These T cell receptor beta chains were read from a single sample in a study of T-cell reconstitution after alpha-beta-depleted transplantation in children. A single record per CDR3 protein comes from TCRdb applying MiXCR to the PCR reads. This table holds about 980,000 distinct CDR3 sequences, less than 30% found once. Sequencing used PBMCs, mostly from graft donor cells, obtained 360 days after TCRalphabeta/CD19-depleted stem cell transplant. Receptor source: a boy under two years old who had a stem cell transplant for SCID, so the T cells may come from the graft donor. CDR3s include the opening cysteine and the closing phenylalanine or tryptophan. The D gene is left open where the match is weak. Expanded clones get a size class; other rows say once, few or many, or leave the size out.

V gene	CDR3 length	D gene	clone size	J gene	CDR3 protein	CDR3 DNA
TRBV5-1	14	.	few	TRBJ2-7	CASSLVGGKDEQYF	TGCGCCAGCAGCTTGGTGGGTGGAAAGGACGAGCAGTACTTC
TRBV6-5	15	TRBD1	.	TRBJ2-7	CASSYVVGTGDEQYF	TGTGCCAGCAGTTACGTAGTTGGGACAGGGGACGAGCAGTACTTC
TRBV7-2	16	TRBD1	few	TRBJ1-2	CASSPWTGGEDYGYTF	TGTGCCAGCAGCCCTTGGACAGGGGGCGAAGACTATGGCTACACCTTC
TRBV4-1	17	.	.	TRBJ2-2	CASSQTNRGGSTGELFF	TGCGCCAGCAGCCAAACCAACAGGGGAGGATCCACCGGGGAGCTGTTTTTT
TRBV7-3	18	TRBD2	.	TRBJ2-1	CASSLASGGSYSYNEQFF	TGTGCCAGCAGCCTAGCTAGCGGGGGCTCCTACTCCTACAATGAGCAGTTCTTC
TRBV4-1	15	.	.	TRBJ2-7	CASSQEDRHYYEQYF	TGCGCCAGCAGCCAAGAGGACAGACATTACTACGAGCAGTACTTC
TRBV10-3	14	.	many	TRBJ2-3	CATRGTASTDTQYF	TGTGCCACCCGGGGGACAGCAAGCACAGATACGCAGTATTTT
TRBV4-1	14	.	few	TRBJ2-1	CASSPGPVLYEQFF	TGCGCCAGCAGCCCAGGTCCGGTACTTTATGAGCAGTTCTTC
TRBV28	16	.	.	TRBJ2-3	CASSLVKAGRTYTQYF	TGTGCCAGCAGTTTAGTAAAGGCGGGGCGTACTTATACGCAGTATTTT
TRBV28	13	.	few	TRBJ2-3	CAVERGASDTQYF	TGTGCCGTAGAGCGAGGGGCCTCAGATACGCAGTATTTT
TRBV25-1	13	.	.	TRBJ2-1	CASSEYHRDEQFF	TGTGCCAGCAGTGAATATCACAGGGATGAGCAGTTCTTC
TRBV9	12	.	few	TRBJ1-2	CASQGRNYGYTF	TGTGCCAGCCAGGGAAGGAACTATGGCTACACCTTC
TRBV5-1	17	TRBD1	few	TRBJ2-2	CASSLRPGTGYDGELFF	TGCGCCAGCAGCCTGAGACCCGGGACAGGTTATGACGGGGAGCTGTTTTTT
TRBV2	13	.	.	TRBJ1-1	CASKREVNTDAFF	TGTGCCAGCAAGAGGGAGGTGAACACTGATGCTTTCTTT
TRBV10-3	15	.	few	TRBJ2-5	CAISDRGAVQETQYF	TGTGCCATCAGTGACAGGGGGGCAGTCCAAGAGACCCAGTACTTC